This T cell receptor beta chain was observed in a study of cytomegalovirus exposure and HLA in healthy donors. Study in general: The roughly 670 first-cohort repertoires shared a platform with the 100 to 150 validation repertoires, as reported in a later analysis.

Study results and caveats: The study put some 150 TCR beta chains on its list as cytomegalovirus-associated. Despite most TCR sequences being rare, some public TCRs occurred in many donors.

The CDR3 is made up of 12 amino acids. Germline V lookup: CDR1 SGHTA, CDR2 FQGTGA. The ends were cut back, 2 bases at V and 7 bases at J, with 6 bases in the middle. Measured with immunoSEQ multiplex PCR; TCRdb has only the in-frame clones, and not every one. Of over 150,000 clones in the sample, around nine tenths were seen once. Concerning this clone: No antigen is known for it.

Input material: PBMCs. V is TRBV7-3 and J is TRBJ2-1; weak D call: TRBD1 (6 bases). The TCR sequence derives from a man younger than 35 in good health and CMV-seropositive. The DNA of the CDR3 is TGTGCCAGCAGCTTAGACAGGAATGAGCAGTTCTTC. Protein: CASSLDRNEQFF.